This record looks at one T cell receptor (beta chain) sequence and its context. Its matching antigen is unknown. V was trimmed by 10 bases and J by 6 bases, leaving 12 bases between them. The CDR3 runs 12 residues. The germline V gene has CDR1 SNHLY and CDR2 FYNNEI. Data came from immunoSEQ multiplex PCR; TCRdb stores just in-frame clones and leaves some out. The table includes 120,000 to 150,000 clones, around 78% detected once. As to time point: baseline pretreatment blood. Sample treatment: 15 Gy SBRT to primary tumor, nephrectomy 4 weeks later. After SBRT, blood was collected at 2 and 4 weeks, plus baseline. The data derive from a study of radiation and T cells in renal cell carcinoma. Looking at the study overall: Nephrectomy followed 15 Gy stereotactic body radiation by 4 weeks.

Study results and limitations: Without pretreatment biopsies, baseline tumor clonotype presence was undetermined. Top tumor clonotypes rose in blood 2 weeks post-radiation, then contracted.

The chain employs TRBV2 and TRBJ1-4; D remains unclear. The source was blood, collected from a patient whose treatment included radiotherapy and nephrectomy. The clonotype originates from a woman in her forties or fifties with renal cell carcinoma. The CDR3 DNA is TGTGCCACCTTTTCCGGGGATGAAAAACTGTTTTTT. Translating it yields CATFSGDEKLFF.